This T cell receptor beta chain was identified during a study of regulatory T cells in long-lasting Graves disease. CDR1 and CDR2 from the germline V gene are MNHEY and SMNVEV (reference sequence). Trimming cost V 5 bases and J 3 bases; bases outside gene matches: 8. This CDR3 has 16 amino acids. Assembly of TCR beta libraries relied on iRepertoire HTBI primers together with Arm-PCR of CDR3 regions. TCRdb analysed the multiplex PCR reads with MiXCR anew, one entry per CDR3 protein. The repertoire holds 350,000 to 500,000 distinct CDR3 sequences, with 15% to 20% as singletons. Time point described: newly diagnosed GD, antithyroid drugs for less than 3 months. PBMC-extracted RNA yielded the TCR library. This clonotype was found many times. The same sample was also used in a study of T cells in Graves' hyperthyroidism and ophthalmopathy.

This receptor was obtained from a woman aged 25 to 45 with Graves disease. Here the sequenced sample was peripheral blood mononuclear cells (PBMCs), taken at new diagnosis, from a patient treated with antithyroid drugs. The chain is built from TRBV27 and TRBJ1-2, with TRBD1 matching 11 bases. CDR3 sequence reads: CASSLMSGQGDYGYTF. CDR3 DNA sequence: TGTGCCAGCAGTCTTATGTCGGGACAGGGGGACTATGGCTACACCTTC.